This TCR beta chain was sequenced in a study of OX40 agonist ivuxolimab in advanced cancers. Study at large: Each dose-escalation patient presented with hepatocellular carcinoma, melanoma, renal cell or head and neck cancer.

Remarks on this clone: Its antigen is still unknown.

Exclusion of a patient followed from autoimmune disease history or systemic immunosuppression. Sampling of blood occurred at baseline, cycle 4 day 1, and cycle 7 day 1. Germline assignment: CDR1 MNHEY and CDR2 SMNVEV (reference sequence). This CDR3 contains 14 residues. V lost 7 bases and J 0 bases, leaving 12 bases between the germline ends. General study findings and limits: Among the least clonally expanded were partial responders at 0.1-3.0 mg/kg.

The protocol was immunoSEQ multiplex PCR, while the TCRdb copy is restricted to in-frame clones and leaves out a portion. The sample shows over 15,000 clones, about four fifths of them seen only once. The chain uses TRBV27 and TRBJ1-1; the D is unclear. Sequences were derived from CD4+ or CD8+ T cells sorted from blood, sampled in a trial of the OX40 agonist ivuxolimab. This receptor was taken from an adult with an advanced solid tumor such as melanoma, head and neck, liver or kidney cancer. DNA for the CDR3: TGTGCCAGCATAGGGTTTCGATTGAACACTGAAGCTTTCTTT. As protein: CASIGFRLNTEAFF.